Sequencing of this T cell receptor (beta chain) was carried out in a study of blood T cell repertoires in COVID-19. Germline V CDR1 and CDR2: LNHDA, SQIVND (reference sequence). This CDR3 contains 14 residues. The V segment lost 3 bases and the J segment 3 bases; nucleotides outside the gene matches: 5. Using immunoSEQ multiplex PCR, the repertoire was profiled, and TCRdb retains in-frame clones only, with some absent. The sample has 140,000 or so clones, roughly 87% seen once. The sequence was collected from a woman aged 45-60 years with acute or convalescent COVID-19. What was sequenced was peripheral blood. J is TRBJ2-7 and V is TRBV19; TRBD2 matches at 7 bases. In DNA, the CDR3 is TGTGCCAGTAGTATTTTGGGGGGGAACTACGAGCAGTACTTC. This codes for CASSILGGNYEQYF.